This section outlines one T cell receptor (beta chain) sequence together with its context. This clonotype was picked up many times. Its target antigen remains unknown. Per-nucleotide qualities are absent, and no much larger clonotype sits a single base away. Library method: RACE. Sequencing took place on a NextSeq 500. During library preparation, unique molecular identifiers were attached to individual cDNA molecules so that TCRs could be counted quantitatively and reproducibly. The authors' analysis ran thus. A median of approximately 100,000 TCRs per sample was observed, with a range of about 20,000 to 750,000. The Decombinator software suite was used to annotate V, J and CDR3 in the TCR reads. Every sample was subsampled to the same number of TCRs (28,000) for the PS versus PT1 abundance plots. Expanded TCRs were defined as absent before sensitization and observed at least eight times at the 2-week time point. Through fastp at Q25 and MiXCR, TCRdb rebuilt clones from the public reads, retaining in-frame beta chains. CDR3 protein sequences are deduplicated, and each keeps its most common genes and DNA. These V and J calls are TCRdb output, not the study's own analysis. Within this sample are tens of thousands of distinct CDR3 sequences, with about 8.7% of them counted one time only. The ten biggest clones cover over 1.5% of the sample.

The intended sense of this specimen's time point label: healthy volunteer bleed at 6 weeks. Unfractionated whole blood was collected in Tempus Blood RNA tubes, and total RNA was extracted from that blood. Five or six healthy volunteers served as TCR sequencing controls and were bled at day 0, 2 weeks and 6 weeks. This specimen comes from a study of human T cells and chemical hapten exposure (dated by TCRdb to the early 2020s). For context, the study as a whole: Libraries were pooled for sequencing, and variation in per-sample TCR yields was attributed mainly to small differences in library volumes within the pool. In alopecia patients, the study followed how the peripheral blood TCR repertoire changed in vivo over primary and secondary sensitization to diphenylcyclopropenone (DPC), a hapten. From each blood RNA sample, both TCR alpha and TCR beta chains were sequenced.

General findings and caveats noted by the study authors: Repeated subsampling changed both the strength of the expansion versus patch-test correlation and the threshold at which that correlation became significant. No change with DPC sensitization was found in the number of TCRs above 1 in 1000 frequency, and no evidence of global repertoire structure alterations was found.

Reading from cysteine to phenylalanine, the CDR3 counts 16 amino acids. The retained sequence is limited to the CDR3, 48 bases, with the frame set at the first base. Trimming takes 5 bases off V and 8 bases off J; junction bases not matched to a gene: 9. The germline V gene (reference sequence) specifies MNHNY as CDR1 and SVGAGI as CDR2. This chain is built from TRBV6-6 and TRBJ2-3; 14 central bases correspond to TRBD2. Material: whole blood. This receptor was obtained from a male donor in good health. Some clones in this sample may be carry-over from other donors' samples. At the DNA level, the sequence is TGTGCCAGCAGTACGGGACTAGCGGGGGCCGGAGCTACGCAGTATTTT. Its coded protein is CASSTGLAGAGATQYF.